This entry lists 11 T cell receptor beta chains sequenced from one sample in a study of immune heterogeneity within non-small cell lung tumors. Samples each supplied about 650 ng of bulk tumor genomic DNA as template. While surgery was under way, several biopsies spaced far apart were taken per primary tumor. Curative surgery was undertaken by patients, who had untreated, newly diagnosed non-small cell lung cancer. A first 10-cycle multiplex round used 32 V-gene and 13 J-gene primers on TCR beta CDR3. Each CDR3 protein is one row after TCRdb ran MiXCR on the multiplex PCR reads. The data hold around 6,000 distinct CDR3 sequences, with 22% observed a single time. Material: lung tumor tissue. The receptors shown here come from a female donor with non-small cell lung cancer.

This clonotype is medium-sized (0.01 to 0.1%) within its sample. V usage is TRBV5-1 and J usage is TRBJ1-2, with a weak D call TRBD1 (5 bases). Trimming took 4 bases from V and 2 from J, leaving 12 bases between them. The CDR3 is 14 amino acids. The germline CDR1 and CDR2 sequences are SGHRS and YFSETQ. CDR3 DNA sequence: TGCGCCAGCAGCAGCGTGGGGGGGAACTATGGCTACACCTTC. Its translation: CASSSVGGNYGYTF.

This clonotype was detected only once. A read error may be the cause here, since a much bigger clone is one base away. The J gene is TRBJ1-1, the V gene TRBV11-2; D gene unclear. Per the germline V gene, CDR1 is SGHAT and CDR2 is FQNNGV. This CDR3 region has 13 residues. The DNA of the CDR3 is TGTGCCAGCAGCTTAGCCAGATACACTGATGCTTTCTTT. Translated: CASSLARYTDAFF.

This clonotype is labeled medium-sized (0.01 to 0.1%). The J gene is TRBJ2-3, the V gene TRBV9; D perhaps matches TRBD1 (5 bases). V lost 1 base and J lost 4, with 10 bases in between. Germline CDR1 reads SGDLS; CDR2 reads YYNGEE. The CDR3 runs 14 residues. Here the CDR3 DNA reads TGTGCCAGCAGCGTACAGGGTTCAGCAGATACGCAGTATTTT. Translation: CASSVQGSADTQYF. The full variable domain, in which reference TRBV9 and TRBJ2-3 provide the parts outside the CDR3, is DSGVTQTPKHLITATGQRVTLRCSPRSGDLSVYWYQQSLDQGLQFLIQYYNGEERAKGNILERFSAQQFPDLHSELNLSSLELGDSALYFCASSVQGSADTQYFGPGTRLTVL.

The V and J genes are TRBV5-1 and TRBJ2-5, with D perhaps TRBD1 or TRBD2 (7 bases each). Germline CDR1 is SGHRS and CDR2 is YFSETQ. V lost 3 bases and J lost 4, with 16 bases in between. The CDR3 sequence is 15 residues long. This CDR3 reads CASSSNRGGRETQYF. CDR3 DNA: TGCGCCAGCAGCTCGAACAGGGGAGGGCGAGAGACCCAGTACTTC.

The CDR3 coding sequence is TGCGCCAGCAGCTTGAAAGCAGGGGTCTACAATGAGCAGTTCTTC. Its protein product is CASSLKAGVYNEQFF. The genes are TRBV5-1 and TRBJ2-1; tentative D call: TRBD1 (6 bases). The CDR3 runs to 15 residues. Germline V gene sequence: CDR1 SGHRS, CDR2 YFSETQ. Between the trimmed V and J ends, which lost 1 base and 3 bases, there was a span of 11 bases. The variable domain in full, completed from reference TRBV5-1 and TRBJ2-1, reads KAGVTQTPRYLIKTRGQQVTLSCSPISGHRSVSWYQQTPGQGLQFLFEYFSETQRNKGNFPGRFSGRQFSNSRSEMNVSTLELGDSALYLCASSLKAGVYNEQFFGPGTRLTVL.

By its share, this clonotype is medium-sized. The chain recombines TRBV6-1 with TRBJ1-1; possibly TRBD1 for D (5 bases). Germline V gives CDR1 MNHNS, CDR2 SASEGT. The CDR3 has 14 residues. V was shortened by 8 bases and J by 0 bases, with 13 bases between the two germline ends. In nucleotides, the CDR3 is TGTGCCAGCTCGGGGGGTTCCATGAACACTGAAGCTTTCTTT. Protein sequence: CASSGGSMNTEAFF.

The rearrangement links TRBV20-1 to TRBJ1-1; 9 nucleotides agree with TRBD1. CDR1 and CDR2 (germline): DFQATT, SNEGSKA (reference sequence). CDR3 length: 16 residues. Trimming took 5 bases from V and 0 from J; bases not matched to a gene: 10. Here the CDR3 reads CSAGTGGTGMNTEAFF. For the CDR3, the DNA is TGCAGTGCTGGGACCGGTGGGACAGGGATGAACACTGAAGCTTTCTTT.

By its share, this clonotype is medium-sized. The rearrangement joins TRBV19 to TRBJ2-2; D is possibly TRBD2 (6 bases). This CDR3 contains 14 residues. Looked up from germline, CDR1 is LNHDA and CDR2 is SQIVND (reference sequence). V was trimmed by 7 bases and J by 1 base, leaving 10 bases between them. The CDR3 sequence: CASIGTRNTGELFF. The CDR3 nucleotides read TGTGCCAGTATAGGGACTCGGAACACCGGGGAGCTGTTTTTT. The entire variable domain, with the rest obtained from reference TRBV19 and TRBJ2-2, is as follows: DGGITQSPKYLFRKEGQNVTLSCEQNLNHDAMYWYRQDPGQGLRLIYYSQIVNDFQKGDIAEGYSVSREKKESFPLTVTSAQKNPTAFYLCASIGTRNTGELFFGEGSRLTVL.

This clonotype is labeled medium-sized. The chain carries TRBV6-1 and TRBJ1-6; 9 bases line up with TRBD1. This CDR3 is 16 amino acids long. Losses at the gene ends were 5 bases for V and 7 bases for J; bases not matched to a gene: 9. Germline CDR1 reads MNHNS; CDR2 reads SASEGT. The CDR3 coding sequence is TGTGCCAGCAGTATAAGGACAGGGGCGGACAATTCACCCCTCCACTTT. It translates to CASSIRTGADNSPLHF.

The gene calls are TRBV4-1 and TRBJ1-1; D perhaps matches TRBD1 (6 bases). This CDR3 contains 16 residues. V was pared by 5 bases and J by 1 base, with 17 bases between. Germline values: CDR1 MGHRA, CDR2 YSYEKL. This CDR3 is CASSEGDTLWNTEAFF. The CDR3 DNA is TGCGCCAGCAGCGAAGGGGACACCCTATGGAACACTGAAGCTTTCTTT.

This clonotype appeared a few times. The CDR3 region is CASSLQGAQPQHF. In nucleotides, the CDR3 is TGTGCCAGCAGTTTGCAGGGGGCTCAGCCCCAGCATTTT. V gene TRBV28 combines with J gene TRBJ1-5; 8 bases line up with TRBD1. J was trimmed by 6 bases and V by 3 bases; bases with no gene match: 1. This CDR3 is 13 amino acids long. In germline, CDR1 is MDHEN, CDR2 SYDVKM.